Listed here are 12 T cell receptor beta chains from one sample, sequenced in a study of response to subunit inactivated influenza vaccine. TCRdb re-called the RT-PCR reads with MiXCR, one entry per CDR3 protein. The sample includes 650,000 or so distinct CDR3 sequences, 13% to 15% seen only once; the top ten take 7.6%. The sequencing here drew on PBMCs from blood, taken less than 15 days before vaccination. Receptors originate from a man aged 50-60 years who received an inactivated influenza vaccine.

This clonotype was detected ten times or more. The J gene is TRBJ2-7, the V gene TRBV29-1; the D gene is possibly TRBD2 (6 bases). Germline-derived CDR1 and CDR2 are SQVTM and ANQGSEA. V lost 1 base, J lost 0 bases, and 13 bases lay in between. The CDR3 runs to 15 residues. The CDR3 DNA sequence: TGCAGCGTTGAAGGGCGCGGGGAGCACTCCTACGAGCAGTACTTC. This encodes CSVEGRGEHSYEQYF.

This clonotype was seen a handful of times. The chain carries TRBV6-5 and TRBJ1-6, with D possibly matching TRBD1 (5 bases). The V and J ends lost 1 base and 10 bases respectively, with 11 bases between them. The germline CDR1 and CDR2 sequences are MNHEY and SVGAGI. The CDR3 is 14 amino acids. Here the CDR3 DNA reads TGTGCCAGCAGTTACTTTCAGGGAGGCTCACCCCTCCACTTT. Its translation: CASSYFQGGSPLHF.

In the case of this clonotype: One end of the junction does not line up with germline, which may come from a read error. The chain employs TRBV7-2 and TRBJ2-7; 9 bases fit TRBD2. The CDR3 spans 14 residues. The germline V gene has CDR1 SGHTA and CDR2 FQGNSA. Here the CDR3 reads CASSFRGAGGRVVF. The CDR3 region has the DNA TGTGCCAGCAGCTTCCGGGGAGCGGGGGGACGGGTGGTTTTC.

This clonotype was seen at least ten times. The chain joins TRBV5-1 to TRBJ1-4; no definite D call. This CDR3 comprises 15 residues. Germline CDR1 and CDR2: SGHRS and YFSETQ. Trimming left V 2 bases short and J 6 bases short, with 14 bases between. The CDR3 here is CASSFGRSRDEKLFF. CDR3 in DNA: TGCGCCAGCAGCTTCGGCAGGTCACGGGATGAAAAACTGTTTTTT.

V and J are TRBV7-9 and TRBJ2-2, with D perhaps TRBD1 (5 bases). The CDR3 is 16 amino acids. Germline CDR1 SEHNR, CDR2 FQNEAQ (reference sequence). V lost 5 bases to trimming and J lost 0 bases, with 13 bases between them. The CDR3 nucleotides are TGTGCCAGCAGCACGGCCGGCAGGGCGAACACCGGGGAGCTGTTTTTT. Translating gives CASSTAGRANTGELFF.

This clonotype has at least ten counts. The V gene is TRBV6-1, the J gene TRBJ2-7; TRBD1 matches at 8 bases. Trimming removed 6 bases from V and 6 bases from J; junction bases left unmatched: 4. Germline CDR1 MNHNS, CDR2 SASEGT. The CDR3 spans 12 residues. For the CDR3, the DNA is TGTGCCAGCAGCTTCACAGGGGGCGAGCAGTACTTC. Translation gives CASSFTGGEQYF.

V gene TRBV6-2 or TRBV6-3 combines with J gene TRBJ2-7, with 10 bases that match TRBD2. The CDR3 runs to 15 residues. Trimming removed 6 bases from V and 0 bases from J; junction bases left unmatched: 5. From germline, CDR1 is MNHEY and CDR2 SVGEGT. The DNA for the CDR3 is TGTGCCAGCAGACTAGCGGGACCAAACTCCTACGAGCAGTACTTC. Translation gives CASRLAGPNSYEQYF.

The chain carries TRBV10-3 and TRBJ2-5; perhaps D is TRBD1 or TRBD2 (5 bases each). This CDR3 region has 13 residues. Germline CDR1 ENHRY, CDR2 SYGVKD. The V and J ends lost 10 bases and 6 bases respectively, with 18 bases between them. CDR3 residues: CATGTESLQTQYF. CDR3 DNA: TGTGCCACTGGGACGGAGTCTCTACAGACCCAGTACTTC.

The chain uses TRBV4-2 and TRBJ2-5; 10 nucleotides agree with TRBD1. Germline CDR1 reads LGHNA; CDR2 reads YNFKEQ. CDR3 length: 15 residues. Trimming cost V 5 bases and J 5 bases; bases outside gene matches: 8. CDR3 loop: CASSTRDRGSETQYF. The CDR3 DNA follows: TGTGCCAGCAGCACGCGGGACAGGGGTTCTGAGACCCAGTACTTC.

This clonotype has only a few counts. The chain employs TRBV2 and TRBJ1-4, with 8 nucleotides matching TRBD1. The ends lost 7 bases at V and 6 bases at J; junction bases unmatched: 10. The CDR3 extends over 15 amino acids. CDR1 is SNHLY and CDR2 is FYNNEI in the germline V gene. The CDR3 loop is CASIVRTGSDEKLFF. Written as DNA, the CDR3 is TGTGCCAGCATCGTAAGGACAGGGAGCGATGAAAAACTGTTTTTT.

The chain joins TRBV10-3 to TRBJ1-2; the D gene is possibly TRBD1 (6 bases). Germline CDR1 reads ENHRY; CDR2 reads SYGVKD. The CDR3 is 18 residues long. Trimming took 3 bases from V and 2 from J, leaving 22 bases between them. The CDR3 protein is CAISELNFDRILNYGYTF. CDR3 DNA sequence: TGTGCCATCAGTGAATTAAACTTTGACAGGATTCTAAACTATGGCTACACCTTC.

This clonotype was observed at least ten times. J is TRBJ2-1 and V is TRBV15; TRBD1 matches at 7 bases. This CDR3 is 16 amino acids long. In germline, CDR1 is LNHNV, CDR2 YYDKDF (reference sequence). The ends lost 0 bases at V and 7 bases at J; junction bases unmatched: 9. The DNA for the CDR3 is TGTGCCACCAGCAGAGATCTGGGCAGGGGGTGGAATGAGCAGTTCTTC. Its translation: CATSRDLGRGWNEQFF.